Listed below are T cell receptor beta chains from one sample, sequenced in a study of T cell repertoires in cytomegalovirus infection. TCRdb reprocessed the reads via MiXCR and lists one record per CDR3 protein. The sample lists 650,000 to 850,000 distinct CDR3 sequences; around 29% were seen once. For these receptors, no antigen is known. The specimen was cultured CD8+ T cells from PBMCs, collected from culture after CMV antigen stimulation. The receptors were sampled from a human donor in good health (CMV status not recorded). Some clones in this sample may be carry-over from other donors' samples. CDR3s include the opening cysteine and the closing phenylalanine or tryptophan. D genes are given only for firm matches. A clone size is listed for some rows: how often the clone was seen (once, few, many), or a class if it is expanded.

TGTGCCAGCAGTTTTAGAGGGGCAGCCCCCTACGAGCAGTACTTC	CASSFRGAAPYEQYF	NA	TRBV27	TRBJ2-7	NA
TGTGCCAGCAGCCCCGTTGGAGCGGGGGGCCGGGATGAGCAGTTCTTC	CASSPVGAGGRDEQFF	many	TRBV7-8	TRBJ2-1	TRBD2
TGTGCCAGCAGCCAATCCGGGGTAGCGAACACTGAAGCTTTCTTT	CASSQSGVANTEAFF	NA	TRBV3-1	TRBJ1-1	NA
TGTGCCAGCAGAAAGCGGGGGGGCAGGGCAGATACGCAGTATTTT	CASRKRGGRADTQYF	NA	TRBV27	TRBJ2-3	TRBD2
TGTGCCAGCAGGGGACACGACGGTCCGAACATGGAAGCTTTCTTT	CASRGHDGPNMEAFF	NA	TRBV6-1	TRBJ1-1	NA
TGTGCCAGCAGTTACAGCACTGAAGCTTTCTTT	CASSYSTEAFF	many	TRBV6-6	TRBJ1-1	NA
TGTGCCAGCAGCAGCCTAGCGTCCCCAACCTACGAGCAGTACTTC	CASSSLASPTYEQYF	many	TRBV7-6	TRBJ2-7	NA
TGTGCCAGCGGGCTCGGACAGCTCTACAATGAGCAGTTCTTC	CASGLGQLYNEQFF	NA	TRBV7-9	TRBJ2-1	NA
TGCGCCAGCAGCCAAGGGGCACTAGCGGGGGGCCACAATGAGCAGTTCTTC	CASSQGALAGGHNEQFF	NA	TRBV4-1	TRBJ2-1	TRBD2
TGTGCCAGCAGTTCGTCCCGCTACAATGAGCAGTTCTTC	CASSSSRYNEQFF	few	TRBV12-3/TRBV12-4	TRBJ2-1	NA
TGTGCCAGCAGCTCAACTGCGGGACAGGGGGCCTCCTATGGCTACACCTTC	CASSSTAGQGASYGYTF	NA	TRBV7-9	TRBJ1-2	TRBD1
TGTGCCAGCATCCCGGGGGACACCTCGAACTATGGCTACACCTTC	CASIPGDTSNYGYTF	few	TRBV12-3/TRBV12-4	TRBJ1-2	NA
TGTGCCAGTACCATAACAGCGAACACTGAAGCTTTCTTT	CASTITANTEAFF	NA	TRBV19	TRBJ1-1	NA
TGTGCCAGCAGTGAGAATGGTCTCAACTATGGCTACACCTTC	CASSENGLNYGYTF	NA	TRBV6-1	TRBJ1-2	NA
TGTGCCAGCAGCTTAGCGTCGGACAGGGTATATGGCTACACCTTC	CASSLASDRVYGYTF	many	TRBV7-9	TRBJ1-2	TRBD1
TGCAGTGCTAGAGAAACAGGGGAGAACACTGAAGCTTTCTTT	CSARETGENTEAFF	NA	TRBV20-1	TRBJ1-1	TRBD1
TGCGCCAGCAGCCAAGTGGGACAGGGCCAGCCCCAGCATTTT	CASSQVGQGQPQHF	few	TRBV4-1	TRBJ1-5	TRBD1
TGTGCCAGCAGCCCACCGGCTGACCCAGGGCCCGGAAACACCATATATTTT	CASSPPADPGPGNTIYF	many	TRBV7-6	TRBJ1-3	NA
TGTGCCAGCAGCCAAGTGGACCATCTAGCCTATGGCTACACCTTC	CASSQVDHLAYGYTF	NA	TRBV3-1	TRBJ1-2	NA
TGCGCCAGCAGTCAGGGGGAATCCTACAATGAGCAGTTCTTC	CASSQGESYNEQFF	once	TRBV4-1	TRBJ2-1	TRBD1
TGTGCCAGCAGCTCACCGGGACCAAGTCCCGGGGAGCTGTTTTTT	CASSSPGPSPGELFF	few	TRBV7-4	TRBJ2-2	NA
TGTGCCACCAGCAGGCATGGGAACGAGCAGTACTTC	CATSRHGNEQYF	NA	TRBV15	TRBJ2-7	NA
TGTGCCAGCAGCTCTTCAGATATAGAGACCCAGTACTTC	CASSSSDIETQYF	NA	TRBV5-5	TRBJ2-5	NA
TGTGCCAGCACCCTAAGGGGCGGAGAGACTGAAGCTTTCTTT	CASTLRGGETEAFF	NA	TRBV7-6	TRBJ1-1	NA
TGTGCCAGCAGCTTAGATGAGAGGGATCGGGAGCTGTTTTTT	CASSLDERDRELFF	few	TRBV7-9	TRBJ2-2	NA
TGTGCCAGCAGTTTAGGGGACAGGGTCCACGAGCAGTACTTC	CASSLGDRVHEQYF	NA	TRBV12-3/TRBV12-4	TRBJ2-7	TRBD1
TGTGCCAGCAGCTCCGCGGGACAGGGTCACCGCGAGCAGTACTTC	CASSSAGQGHREQYF	many	TRBV7-2	TRBJ2-7	TRBD1